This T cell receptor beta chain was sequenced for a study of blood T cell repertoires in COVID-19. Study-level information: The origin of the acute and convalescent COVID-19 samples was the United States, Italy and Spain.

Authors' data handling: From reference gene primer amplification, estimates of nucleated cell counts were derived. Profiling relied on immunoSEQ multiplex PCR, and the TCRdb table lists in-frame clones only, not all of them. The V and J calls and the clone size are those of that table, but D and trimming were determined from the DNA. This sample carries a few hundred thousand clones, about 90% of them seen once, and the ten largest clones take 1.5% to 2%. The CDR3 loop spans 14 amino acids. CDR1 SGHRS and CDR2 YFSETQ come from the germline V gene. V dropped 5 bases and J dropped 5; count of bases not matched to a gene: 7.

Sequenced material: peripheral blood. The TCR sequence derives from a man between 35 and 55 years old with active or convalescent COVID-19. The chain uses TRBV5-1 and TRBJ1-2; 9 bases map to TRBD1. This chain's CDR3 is CASSPGTGIYGYTF. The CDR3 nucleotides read TGCGCCAGCAGTCCCGGGACAGGGATATATGGCTACACCTTC.